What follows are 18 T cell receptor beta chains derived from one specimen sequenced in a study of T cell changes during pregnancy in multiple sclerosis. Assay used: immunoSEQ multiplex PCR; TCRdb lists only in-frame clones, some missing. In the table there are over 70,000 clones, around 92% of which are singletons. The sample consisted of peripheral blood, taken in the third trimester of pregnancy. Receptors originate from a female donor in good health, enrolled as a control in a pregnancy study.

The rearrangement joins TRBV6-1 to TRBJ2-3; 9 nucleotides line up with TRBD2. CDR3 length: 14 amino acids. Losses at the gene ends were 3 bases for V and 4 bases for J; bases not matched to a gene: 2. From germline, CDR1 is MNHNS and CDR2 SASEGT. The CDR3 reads CASSDLAGADTQYF. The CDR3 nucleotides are TGTGCCAGCAGTGATTTAGCGGGAGCAGATACGCAGTATTTT.

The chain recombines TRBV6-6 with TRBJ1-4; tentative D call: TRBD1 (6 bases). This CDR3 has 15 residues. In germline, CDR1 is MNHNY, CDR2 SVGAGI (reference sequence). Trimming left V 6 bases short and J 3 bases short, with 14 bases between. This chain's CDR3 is CASRPADSANEKLFF. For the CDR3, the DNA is TGTGCCAGCAGGCCCGCGGACAGTGCTAATGAAAAACTGTTTTTT.

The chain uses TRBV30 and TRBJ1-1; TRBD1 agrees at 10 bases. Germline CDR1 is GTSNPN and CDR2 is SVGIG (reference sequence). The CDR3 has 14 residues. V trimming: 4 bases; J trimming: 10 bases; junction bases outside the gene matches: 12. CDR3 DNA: TGTGCCTGGAATAGAGGGGACAGGGGATCAGCAGCTTTCTTT. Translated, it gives CAWNRGDRGSAAFF.

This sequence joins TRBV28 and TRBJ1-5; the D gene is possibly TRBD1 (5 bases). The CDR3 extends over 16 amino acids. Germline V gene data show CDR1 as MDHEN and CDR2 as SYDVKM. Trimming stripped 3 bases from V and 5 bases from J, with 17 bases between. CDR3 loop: CASSFSPGRGDQPQHF. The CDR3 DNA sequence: TGTGCCAGCAGTTTCTCTCCAGGGAGGGGAGATCAGCCCCAGCATTTT.

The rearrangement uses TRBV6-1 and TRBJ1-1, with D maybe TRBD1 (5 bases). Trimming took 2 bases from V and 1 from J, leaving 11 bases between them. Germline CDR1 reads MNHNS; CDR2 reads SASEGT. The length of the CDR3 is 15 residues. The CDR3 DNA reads TGTGCCAGCAGTGAAAGGGGCAACTCGAACACTGAAGCTTTCTTT. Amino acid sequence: CASSERGNSNTEAFF.

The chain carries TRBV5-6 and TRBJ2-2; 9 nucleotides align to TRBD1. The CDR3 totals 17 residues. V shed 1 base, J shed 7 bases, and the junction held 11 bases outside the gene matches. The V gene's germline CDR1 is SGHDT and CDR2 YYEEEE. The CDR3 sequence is CASSLSEQGARGGELFF. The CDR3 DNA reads TGTGCCAGCAGCTTGTCCGAACAGGGGGCGCGTGGCGGGGAGCTGTTTTTT. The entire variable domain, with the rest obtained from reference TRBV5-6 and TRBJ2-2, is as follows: DAGVTQSPTHLIKTRGQQVTLRCSPKSGHDTVSWYQQALGQGPQFIFQYYEEEERQRGNFPDRFSGHQFPNYSSELNVNALLLGDSALYLCASSLSEQGARGGELFFGEGSRLTVL.

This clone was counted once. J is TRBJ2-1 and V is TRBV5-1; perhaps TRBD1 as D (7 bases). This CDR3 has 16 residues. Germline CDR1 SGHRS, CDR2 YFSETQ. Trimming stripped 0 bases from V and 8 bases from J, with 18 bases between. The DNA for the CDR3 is TGCGCCAGCAGCTTGGCCGTCCAGGGGGGTAGGGATGAGCAGTTCTTC. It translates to CASSLAVQGGRDEQFF.

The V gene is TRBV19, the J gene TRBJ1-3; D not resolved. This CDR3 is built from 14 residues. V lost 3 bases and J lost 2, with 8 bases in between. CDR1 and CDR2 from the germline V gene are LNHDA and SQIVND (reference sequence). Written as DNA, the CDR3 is TGTGCCAGTAGTATCGGGGTTGCTGGAAACACCATATATTTT. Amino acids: CASSIGVAGNTIYF.

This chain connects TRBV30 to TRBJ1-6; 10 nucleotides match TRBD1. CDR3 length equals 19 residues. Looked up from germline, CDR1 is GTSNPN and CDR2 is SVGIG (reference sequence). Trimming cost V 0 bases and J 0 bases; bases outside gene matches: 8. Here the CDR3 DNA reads TGTGCCTGGAGTGTTGGACAGGGGGGATATTTCTCCTATAATTCACCCCTCCACTTT. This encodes CAWSVGQGGYFSYNSPLHF.

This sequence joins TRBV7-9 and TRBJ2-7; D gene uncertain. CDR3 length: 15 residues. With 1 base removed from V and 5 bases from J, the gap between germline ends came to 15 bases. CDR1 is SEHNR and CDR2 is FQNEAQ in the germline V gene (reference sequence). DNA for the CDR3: TGTGCCAGCAGCTTAGGGGCGACGGTCACCCACGAGCAGTACTTC. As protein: CASSLGATVTHEQYF.

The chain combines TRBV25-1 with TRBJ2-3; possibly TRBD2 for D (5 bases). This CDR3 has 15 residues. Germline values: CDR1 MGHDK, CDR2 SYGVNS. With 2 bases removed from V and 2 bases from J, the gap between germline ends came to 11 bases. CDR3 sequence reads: CASSERGSNTDTQYF. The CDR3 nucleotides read TGTGCCAGCAGTGAACGAGGGTCCAACACAGATACGCAGTATTTT.

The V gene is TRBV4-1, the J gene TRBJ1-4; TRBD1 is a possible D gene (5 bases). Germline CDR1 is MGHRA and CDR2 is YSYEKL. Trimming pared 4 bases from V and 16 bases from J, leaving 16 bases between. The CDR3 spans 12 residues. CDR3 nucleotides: TGCGCCAGCAGCCGAGATGGGGGGAAGAGGTTTTTT. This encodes CASSRDGGKRFF.

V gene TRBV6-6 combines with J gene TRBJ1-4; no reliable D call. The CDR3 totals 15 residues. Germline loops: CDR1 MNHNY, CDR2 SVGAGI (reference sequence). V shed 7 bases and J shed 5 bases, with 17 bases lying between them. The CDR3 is CASNPPGGGNEKLFF. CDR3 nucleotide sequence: TGTGCCAGCAACCCACCCGGAGGAGGGAATGAAAAACTGTTTTTT.

This CDR3 reads CASSLDGYGTSTDTQYF. CDR3 nucleotide sequence: TGTGCCAGCAGCTTAGACGGGTACGGTACTAGCACAGATACGCAGTATTTT. The J gene is TRBJ2-3, the V gene TRBV11-2; D gene uncertain. Trimming pared 0 bases from V and 0 bases from J, leaving 13 bases between. CDR1 and CDR2 (germline): SGHAT, FQNNGV. The CDR3 runs to 17 residues.

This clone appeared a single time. The CDR3 loop reads CARSLKLGLAGRSSGANVLTF. The CDR3, as DNA: TGTGCCAGAAGCTTAAAACTGGGACTAGCGGGCAGATCCTCTGGGGCCAACGTCCTGACTTTC. The chain carries TRBV7-5 and TRBJ2-6; the DNA was not used to check the table's D call, TRBD2. TRBV7-5 constitutes a pseudogene. CDR3 length equals 21 residues.

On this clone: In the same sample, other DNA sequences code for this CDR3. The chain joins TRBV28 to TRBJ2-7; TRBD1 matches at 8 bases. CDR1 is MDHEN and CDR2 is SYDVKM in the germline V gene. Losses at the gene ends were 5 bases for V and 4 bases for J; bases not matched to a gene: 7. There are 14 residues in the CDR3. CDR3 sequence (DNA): TGTGCCAGCAGTCCAGGGACAGGTGTGTACGAGCAGTACTTC. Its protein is CASSPGTGVYEQYF.

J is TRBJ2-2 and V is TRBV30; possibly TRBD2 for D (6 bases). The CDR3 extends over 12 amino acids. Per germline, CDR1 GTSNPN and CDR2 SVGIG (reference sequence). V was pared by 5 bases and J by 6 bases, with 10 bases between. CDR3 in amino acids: CAWGGNSGELFF. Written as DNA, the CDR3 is TGTGCCTGGGGGGGGAATTCCGGGGAGCTGTTTTTT.

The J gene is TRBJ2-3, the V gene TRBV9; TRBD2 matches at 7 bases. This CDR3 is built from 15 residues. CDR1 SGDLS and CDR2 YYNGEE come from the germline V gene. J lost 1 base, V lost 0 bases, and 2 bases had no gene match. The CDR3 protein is CASSVASGGTDTQYF. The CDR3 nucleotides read TGTGCCAGCAGCGTAGCCAGCGGGGGCACAGATACGCAGTATTTT. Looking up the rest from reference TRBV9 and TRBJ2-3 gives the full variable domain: DSGVTQTPKHLITATGQRVTLRCSPRSGDLSVYWYQQSLDQGLQFLIQYYNGEERAKGNILERFSAQQFPDLHSELNLSSLELGDSALYFCASSVASGGTDTQYFGPGTRLTVL.